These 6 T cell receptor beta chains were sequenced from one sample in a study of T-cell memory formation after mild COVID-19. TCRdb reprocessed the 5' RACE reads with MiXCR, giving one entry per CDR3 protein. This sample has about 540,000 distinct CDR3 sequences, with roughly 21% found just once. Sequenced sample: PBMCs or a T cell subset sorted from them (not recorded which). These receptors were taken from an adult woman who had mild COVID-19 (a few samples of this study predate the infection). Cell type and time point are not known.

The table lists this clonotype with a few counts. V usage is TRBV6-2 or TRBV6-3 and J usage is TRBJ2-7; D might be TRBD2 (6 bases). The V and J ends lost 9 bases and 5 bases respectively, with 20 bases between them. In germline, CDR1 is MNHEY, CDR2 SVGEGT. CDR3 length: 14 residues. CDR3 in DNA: TGTGCCAGTGCCCTGGGACTGTCTCTCAACGAGCAGTACTTC. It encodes CASALGLSLNEQYF.

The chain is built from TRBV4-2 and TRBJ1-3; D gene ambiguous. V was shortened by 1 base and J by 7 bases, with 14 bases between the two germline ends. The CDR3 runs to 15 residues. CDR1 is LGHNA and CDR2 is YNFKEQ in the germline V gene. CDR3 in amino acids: CASSQAILGGNTIYF. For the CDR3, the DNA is TGTGCCAGCAGCCAAGCCATCCTTGGAGGTAACACCATATATTTT.

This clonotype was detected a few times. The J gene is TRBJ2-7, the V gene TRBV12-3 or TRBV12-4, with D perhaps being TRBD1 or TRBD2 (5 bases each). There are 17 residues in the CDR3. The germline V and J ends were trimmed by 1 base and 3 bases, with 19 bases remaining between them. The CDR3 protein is CASSLGGYGVKVYEQYF. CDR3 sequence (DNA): TGTGCCAGCAGTTTAGGGGGGTATGGTGTGAAGGTCTACGAGCAGTACTTC.

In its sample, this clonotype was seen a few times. The CDR3, as DNA: TGTGCCTGTTCGGGGCAACTTACTAGCACAGATACGCAGTATTTT. It yields the protein CACSGQLTSTDTQYF. The rearrangement links TRBV30 to TRBJ2-3; either TRBD1 or TRBD2 may fit D (5 bases each). The CDR3 has 15 residues. Germline V gene data show CDR1 as GTSNPN and CDR2 as SVGIG (reference sequence). Between the trimmed V and J ends, which lost 6 bases and 0 bases, there was a span of 16 bases.

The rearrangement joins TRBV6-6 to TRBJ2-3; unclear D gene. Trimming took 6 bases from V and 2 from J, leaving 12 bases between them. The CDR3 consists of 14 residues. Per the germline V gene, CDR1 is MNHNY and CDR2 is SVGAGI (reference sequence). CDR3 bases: TGTGCCAGCAGACCAGGACGGCACACAGATACGCAGTATTTT. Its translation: CASRPGRHTDTQYF.

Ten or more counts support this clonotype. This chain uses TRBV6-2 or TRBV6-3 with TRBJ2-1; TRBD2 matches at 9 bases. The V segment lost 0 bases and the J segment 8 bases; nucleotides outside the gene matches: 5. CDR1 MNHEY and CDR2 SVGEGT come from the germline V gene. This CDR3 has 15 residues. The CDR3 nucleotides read TGTGCCAGCAGTTACTCGGTAGCGGGGGATTATGAGCAGTTCTTC. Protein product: CASSYSVAGDYEQFF.